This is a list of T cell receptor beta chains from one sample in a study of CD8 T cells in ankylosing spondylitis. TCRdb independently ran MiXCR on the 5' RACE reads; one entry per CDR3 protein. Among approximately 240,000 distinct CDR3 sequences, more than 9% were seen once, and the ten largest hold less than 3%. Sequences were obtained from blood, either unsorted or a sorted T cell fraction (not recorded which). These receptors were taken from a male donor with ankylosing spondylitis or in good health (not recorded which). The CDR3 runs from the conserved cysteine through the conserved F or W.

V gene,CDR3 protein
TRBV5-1,CASSLGFEDSYEQYF
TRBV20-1,CSAFTGAGTEAFF
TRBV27,CASNRVGETQYF
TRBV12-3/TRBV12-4,CASSLENTLYSNQPQHF
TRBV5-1,CASSRNLENTEAFF
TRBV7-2,CASSSPRQGWSEKLFF
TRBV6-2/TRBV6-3,CASSYSTDRGYEQYF
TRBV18,CASSRVQNEQYF
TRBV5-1,CASSLGQGSLSYEQYF
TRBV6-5,CASSTNRDRFNEKLFF
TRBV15,CATGRPGPYEQYF
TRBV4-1,CASSQGWGTNYGYTF
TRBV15,CATSRGNYGYTF
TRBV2,CASSPDRATYEQYF
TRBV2,CASISRVRDEQFF
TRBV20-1,CSARPPATGGKGTEAFF
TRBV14,CASSLTGFTDTQYF
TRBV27,CASSLYQGGGNQPQHF
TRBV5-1,CASSSTRSTDTQYF
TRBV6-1,CASSTRGTEETQYF
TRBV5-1,CASSASTSGGADTQYF
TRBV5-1,CASSLGGGGEQFF
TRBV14,CASSRTWTGDNEKLFF
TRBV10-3,CAIKSGTDTQYF
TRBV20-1,CCARDSGGLLAKNIQYF
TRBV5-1,CASRNGGASTDTQYF
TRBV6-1,CASGKGDSNQPQHF
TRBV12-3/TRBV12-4,CASSLERTGELFF
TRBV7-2,CASSPRASGNTIYF
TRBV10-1,CVSSESTGGNEQFF
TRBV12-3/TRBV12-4,CASSSQGQGKGYEQYF
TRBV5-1,CASTLQMNTEAFF
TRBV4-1,CASSQGGGSSGQPQHF
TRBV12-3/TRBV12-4,CASRLQGAGQPQHF
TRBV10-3,CAISLKTGELFF
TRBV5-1,CASSLAGQGAGGYTF
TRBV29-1,CSVESVAATPSGANVLTF
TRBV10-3,CAIRAGPQDEQFF
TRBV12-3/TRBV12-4,CASSLAESSYNEQFF
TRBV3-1,CASSQGDSYGYTF
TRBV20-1,CSARRAQGYEQYF
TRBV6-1,CASSGPPYEQYF
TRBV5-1,CASTKTGTTNEKLFF
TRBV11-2,CASSLEEYNEQFF
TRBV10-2,CASSDGGAQNTEAFF
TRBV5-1,CASRSDRAEAFF
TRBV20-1,CSAPTASGQYNEQFF
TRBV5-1,CASSPGTSGGYTF
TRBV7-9,CASSLRRRDSPLHF
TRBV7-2,CASSWGVGRNEQFF
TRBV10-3,CASTGDSNYGYTF
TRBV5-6,CASSLALGELFF
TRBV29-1,CSVGLGTYEQYF
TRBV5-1,CASSSNLAGVLNEQFF
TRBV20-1,CSARAGQYEQYF
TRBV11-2,CASSLGLAVYQETQYF
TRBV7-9,CASSLIKEVLDTGELFF
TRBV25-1,CASSDPLASGRVNTGELFF